This T cell receptor (beta chain) was identified in a study of blood T cell repertoires in COVID-19. Across the study: Both acute and convalescent COVID-19 samples were obtained from the United States, Italy and Spain.

V shed 0 bases and J 2 bases; nucleotides not matched to a gene: 5. This CDR3 is 16 amino acids long. The germline V gene encodes CDR1 SGHRS and CDR2 YFSETQ. Original processing methods: Reference gene primer amplification gave estimated nucleated cell counts. Libraries were prepared by immunoSEQ multiplex PCR; TCRdb keeps only in-frame clonotypes and omits some of them. The DNA was the basis for D and trimming; V, J and clone size are from that table. This sample has a few hundred thousand clones, with roughly nine tenths found just once. The chain recombines TRBV5-1 with TRBJ2-5; the match to TRBD1 covers 9 bases. The TCR comes from a woman aged 50 to 65 with COVID-19, enrolled during active disease. The sample was peripheral blood. CDR3 residues: CASSLAGQGPQETQYF. CDR3 nucleotide sequence: TGCGCCAGCAGCTTGGCTGGACAGGGGCCACAAGAGACCCAGTACTTC.